The 32 T cell receptor beta chains below come from one sample, sequenced in a study of T cell changes during pregnancy in multiple sclerosis. The method was immunoSEQ multiplex PCR; TCRdb's version includes in-frame clones alone and lacks a portion of them. The sample has under 6,000 clones, roughly 86% seen once. Sequenced here: CD8+ T cells from peripheral blood mononuclear cells, sampled in the second trimester of pregnancy. The receptors shown here come from a female donor in good health, enrolled as a control in a pregnancy study.

The chain recombines TRBV5-5 with TRBJ2-4; D remains unclear. The CDR3 totals 11 residues. Germline loops: CDR1 SGHKS, CDR2 YYEKEE (reference sequence). V lost 4 bases to trimming and J lost 16 bases, with 15 bases between them. The CDR3 coding sequence is TGTGCCAGCAGCCCCGGAGTAGAGTACTACTTC. It codes for CASSPGVEYYF.

Only a few counts were recorded for this clone. The genes are TRBV7-9 and TRBJ1-2, with D perhaps TRBD1 (5 bases). V lost 2 bases to trimming and J lost 1 base, with 11 bases between them. This CDR3 contains 15 residues. Germline lookup yields CDR1 SEHNR and CDR2 FQNEAQ (reference sequence). The CDR3: CASSLRGEDNYGYTF. CDR3 nucleotides: TGTGCCAGCAGCTTAAGGGGCGAGGATAACTATGGCTACACCTTC.

The chain carries TRBV7-9 and TRBJ2-5; 8 bases agree with TRBD1. Trimming took 5 bases from V and 0 from J; bases not matched to a gene: 8. The CDR3 covers 16 residues. Germline CDR1 reads SEHNR; CDR2 reads FQNEAQ (reference sequence). The CDR3 DNA reads as TGTGCCAGCAGCACCTCGCGGACAGGGAACCAAGAGACCCAGTACTTC. Translating gives CASSTSRTGNQETQYF.

DNA for the CDR3: TGTGCCAGCAGCACCGCACTTCGGGGTAATGAAGCTTTCTTT. It specifies CASSTALRGNEAFF. The V call is TRBV9, the J call TRBJ1-1; D is unclear. Germline V gene sequence: CDR1 SGDLS, CDR2 YYNGEE. V was pared by 4 bases and J by 7 bases, with 17 bases between. CDR3 length: 14 amino acids.

The count of this clone is one. J is TRBJ1-1 and V is TRBV29-1, with 7 bases that match TRBD1. After removal of 6 bases from V and 10 bases from J, the junction contained 20 bases not matched to a gene. CDR1 SQVTM and CDR2 ANQGSEA come from the germline V gene. The CDR3 totals 15 residues. The CDR3 region has the DNA TGCAGCGTAGGCCCCGGGGGGGAAGACAGGGCGTCAGCTTTCTTT. Translation: CSVGPGGEDRASAFF.

This chain connects TRBV4-3 to TRBJ1-1, with TRBD1 matching over 9 bases. The CDR3 loop spans 16 amino acids. CDR1 and CDR2 (germline): LGHNA, YSLEER. Trimming cost V 5 bases and J 4 bases; bases outside gene matches: 11. The CDR3 bases are TGCGCCAGCAGCGAGGACTCGGCGACAGGGGGCACTGAAGCTTTCTTT. It codes for CASSEDSATGGTEAFF.

The gene calls are TRBV28 and TRBJ2-5; the match to TRBD1 covers 7 bases. The CDR3 extends over 14 amino acids. V dropped 11 bases and J dropped 11; count of bases not matched to a gene: 20. Germline assignment: CDR1 MDHEN and CDR2 SYDVKM. CDR3 sequence (DNA): TGTGCCGCAACGACTCGAAAGGGGGCGTTAAAGCAGTACTTC. Protein sequence: CAATTRKGALKQYF.

The chain uses TRBV5-6 and TRBJ1-1; no reliable D call. V shed 4 bases and J shed 0 bases, with 13 bases lying between them. CDR3 length: 15 amino acids. Per germline, CDR1 SGHDT and CDR2 YYEEEE. The CDR3 sequence: CASSADPGMNTEAFF. Here the CDR3 DNA reads TGTGCCAGCAGCGCCGATCCGGGGATGAACACTGAAGCTTTCTTT.

The gene calls are TRBV28 and TRBJ1-1; D gene unclear. Deletions cut 10 bases from V and 1 base from J, with 19 bases between. The CDR3 sequence is 15 residues long. Germline values: CDR1 MDHEN, CDR2 SYDVKM. CDR3 loop: CATMRPLSTNTEAFF. The CDR3 DNA is TGTGCCACCATGCGTCCATTATCAACGAACACTGAAGCTTTCTTT.

The genes are TRBV27 and TRBJ1-5; TRBD1 aligns across 10 bases. Germline-derived CDR1 and CDR2 are MNHEY and SMNVEV (reference sequence). V was pared by 8 bases and J by 4 bases, with 5 bases of the junction left unmatched. The CDR3 is 14 residues long. The CDR3 DNA reads TGTGCCAGCGCCGGGACAGGGGCGAATCAGCCCCAGCATTTT. Translating gives CASAGTGANQPQHF.

The chain couples TRBV6-1 to TRBJ1-1; D might be TRBD1 (6 bases). The CDR3 covers 14 residues. Germline V lookup: CDR1 MNHNS, CDR2 SASEGT. Trimming took 2 bases from V and 7 from J, leaving 14 bases between them. In nucleotides, the CDR3 is TGTGCCAGCAGTGAAAGGCGGGCAGGGGTTGAAGCTTTCTTT. This codes for CASSERRAGVEAFF.

The V call is TRBV4-3, the J call TRBJ1-3; the D gene is possibly TRBD1 (5 bases). This CDR3 spans 16 amino acids. The germline V and J ends were trimmed by 2 bases and 3 bases, with 14 bases remaining between them. Germline V gene sequence: CDR1 LGHNA, CDR2 YSLEER. Here the CDR3 reads CASSQTQGTGGNTIYF. The DNA of the CDR3 is TGCGCCAGCAGCCAAACTCAGGGTACGGGTGGAAACACCATATATTTT.

V usage is TRBV27 and J usage is TRBJ1-4; D possibly corresponds to TRBD1 (6 bases). CDR3 length equals 15 residues. CDR1 MNHEY and CDR2 SMNVEV come from the germline V gene (reference sequence). V was cut by 6 bases and J by 4 bases, with 15 bases left in between. The CDR3 spells CASRGDRRYNEKLFF. DNA for the CDR3: TGTGCCAGCAGAGGCGACAGGAGATATAATGAAAAACTGTTTTTT.

This clone was picked up a small number of times. The chain uses TRBV19 and TRBJ1-4; 8 bases align to TRBD1. The CDR3 covers 14 residues. CDR1 is LNHDA, CDR2 SQIVND, per germline (reference sequence). Trimming removed 9 bases from V and 1 base from J; junction bases left unmatched: 4. The CDR3 DNA follows: TGTGCCAGCGCGACAGGGGAAACTAATGAAAAACTGTTTTTT. Translated, it gives CASATGETNEKLFF.

J is TRBJ2-1 and V is TRBV19; D remains unclear. The germline CDR1 and CDR2 sequences are LNHDA and SQIVND (reference sequence). V was trimmed by 7 bases and J by 3 bases, leaving 10 bases between them. The CDR3 runs to 13 residues. In DNA form, the CDR3 reads TGTGCCAGTATTAGGAGTTTCTACAATGAGCAGTTCTTC. Its protein is CASIRSFYNEQFF.

The chain has TRBV18 and TRBJ2-1; 7 nucleotides match TRBD2. V lost 6 bases and J lost 7; bases outside the gene matches: 15. Germline V CDR1 and CDR2: KGHSH, LQKENI. The CDR3 has 16 amino acids. The CDR3 region has the DNA TGTGCCAGCTCGCTGGAAGGAGCGGGGTTTGATAATGAGCAGTTCTTC. It specifies CASSLEGAGFDNEQFF.

CDR3 bases: TGTGCCAGCAGCTCCGTTAGGGGTGACTATGGCTACACCTTC. Its protein is CASSSVRGDYGYTF. This chain connects TRBV11-1 to TRBJ1-2; D possibly corresponds to TRBD1 (5 bases). The CDR3 is 14 amino acids. CDR1 SGHAT and CDR2 FQDESV come from the germline V gene (reference sequence). Trimming pared 4 bases from V and 3 bases from J, leaving 12 bases between.

The chain joins TRBV19 to TRBJ1-1; unclear D gene. Germline CDR1 reads LNHDA; CDR2 reads SQIVND (reference sequence). V lost 5 bases and J lost 2, with 9 bases in between. The CDR3 has 13 amino acids. CDR3 sequence reads: CASSLGRNTEAFF. In nucleotides, the CDR3 is TGTGCCAGTAGTCTTGGGCGAAACACTGAAGCTTTCTTT.

Details on this clone: The sample holds other DNA sequences that translate to the same CDR3. The chain employs TRBV29-1 and TRBJ2-1, with D perhaps TRBD1 (6 bases). This CDR3 is 16 amino acids long. Trimming stripped 4 bases from V and 2 bases from J, with 18 bases between. CDR1 is SQVTM and CDR2 is ANQGSEA in the germline V gene. The CDR3 DNA reads TGCAGCGTTGGGTTGGCCGGGACACCGCCCTACAATGAGCAGTTCTTC. Translation gives CSVGLAGTPPYNEQFF.

This chain connects TRBV5-4 to TRBJ2-3, with TRBD2 identical over 7 bases. CDR3 length: 15 amino acids. CDR1 and CDR2 from the germline V gene are SGHNT and YYREEE (reference sequence). V gave up 6 bases and J gave up 2 bases; unmatched junction bases: 9. The CDR3 nucleotides read TGTGCCAGCACGGGGACGGGGGGACCCACAGATACGCAGTATTTT. Translation: CASTGTGGPTDTQYF.

The chain recombines TRBV19 with TRBJ2-1, with 8 bases matching TRBD1. This CDR3 spans 15 amino acids. In germline, CDR1 is LNHDA, CDR2 SQIVND (reference sequence). The trim removed 10 bases at V and 2 bases at J, leaving 10 bases unmatched. The CDR3 DNA reads as TGTGCCACTGCCCCGGACAGGGATACCTACAATGAGCAGTTCTTC. Its protein is CATAPDRDTYNEQFF.

This clone was recorded only once. The chain couples TRBV2 to TRBJ1-1; D is uncertain. The CDR3 is made up of 12 amino acids. Per the germline V gene, CDR1 is SNHLY and CDR2 is FYNNEI. The ends were cut back, 8 bases at V and 1 base at J, with 8 bases in the middle. DNA for the CDR3: TGTGCCAGCCGAGGGCCGAACACTGAAGCTTTCTTT. This codes for CASRGPNTEAFF.

The rearrangement joins TRBV6-1 to TRBJ2-2; 9 nucleotides line up with TRBD2. CDR1 and CDR2 (germline): MNHNS, SASEGT. The CDR3 sequence is 15 residues long. V trimming: 8 bases; J trimming: 6 bases; junction bases outside the gene matches: 10. CDR3 residues: CASLISGGTAGELFF. The CDR3 nucleotides are TGTGCCAGCCTGATTAGCGGGGGTACCGCCGGGGAGCTGTTTTTT.

The chain recombines TRBV7-8 with TRBJ2-5; TRBD2 matches at 13 bases. Germline V gene sequence: CDR1 SGHVS, CDR2 FQNEAQ. The V segment lost 5 bases and the J segment 5 bases; nucleotides outside the gene matches: 8. This CDR3 has 16 amino acids. The CDR3 nucleotides are TGTGCCAGCAGCATCTGGACTAGCGGGAGAGGGGAGACCCAGTACTTC. As protein: CASSIWTSGRGETQYF.

V and J are TRBV9 and TRBJ1-5; 7 bases fit TRBD1. Trimming removed 0 bases from V and 3 bases from J; junction bases left unmatched: 3. The CDR3 loop spans 15 amino acids. Germline V gene sequence: CDR1 SGDLS, CDR2 YYNGEE. The DNA for the CDR3 is TGTGCCAGCAGCGTAGGGGACAGCATCAATCAGCCCCAGCATTTT. Its translation: CASSVGDSINQPQHF.

This chain links TRBV19 with TRBJ2-5, with 10 bases lining up with TRBD1. The germline CDR1 and CDR2 sequences are LNHDA and SQIVND (reference sequence). V lost 5 bases and J lost 6; bases outside the gene matches: 18. The CDR3 covers 18 residues. The CDR3 nucleotides read TGTGCCAGTAGTGGGGGACAGGGGCCATCCCTAAGGATAAAGACCCAGTACTTC. Its translation: CASSGGQGPSLRIKTQYF.

DNA for the CDR3: TGTGCCAGCAGTGAGGGAGGGGGTGCGGGGGCCAACGTCCTGACTTTC. As protein: CASSEGGGAGANVLTF. V gene TRBV6-1 combines with J gene TRBJ2-6; D perhaps matches TRBD2 (7 bases). In germline, CDR1 is MNHNS, CDR2 SASEGT. The CDR3 is 16 amino acids. Trimming took 3 bases from V and 4 from J, leaving 13 bases between them.

Here the CDR3 reads CASSEGTGGSYEQYF. Written as DNA, the CDR3 is TGTGCCAGCAGTGAGGGGACAGGGGGCTCATACGAGCAGTACTTC. The rearrangement joins TRBV6-1 to TRBJ2-7, with TRBD1 matching 12 bases. The germline V gene encodes CDR1 MNHNS and CDR2 SASEGT. The CDR3 spans 15 residues. The V and J ends lost 3 bases and 4 bases, in that order; junction bases with no gene match: 4.

This chain links TRBV7-9 with TRBJ2-1; 7 nucleotides align to TRBD2. The CDR3 sequence is 14 residues long. Unmatched junction bases numbered 5, after V lost 5 bases and J lost 4 bases. CDR1 SEHNR and CDR2 FQNEAQ come from the germline V gene (reference sequence). Here the CDR3 DNA reads TGTGCCAGCAGCCCAGCGGGATCATACAATGAGCAGTTCTTC. Its translation is CASSPAGSYNEQFF. Combining the CDR3 with reference TRBV7-9 and TRBJ2-1 gives the whole variable domain DTGVSQNPRHKITKRGQNVTFRCDPISEHNRLYWYRQTLGQGPEFLTYFQNEAQLEKSRLLSDRFSAERPKGSFSTLEIQRTEQGDSAMYLCASSPAGSYNEQFFGPGTRLTVL.

This clone is large in the sample. This chain connects TRBV11-3 to TRBJ2-1, with TRBD1 matching over 9 bases. This CDR3 comprises 14 residues. With V trimmed by 1 base and J by 7 bases, 2 bases remained unmatched. Per germline, CDR1 SGHNT and CDR2 YENEEA. The CDR3 region is CASSLGDRVNEQFF. CDR3 bases: TGTGCCAGCAGCTTAGGGGACAGGGTGAATGAGCAGTTCTTC.

This clone is termed medium-sized (0.01 to 0.1%). The chain carries TRBV6-5 and TRBJ1-5; TRBD1 agrees at 7 bases. This CDR3 is built from 15 residues. CDR1 and CDR2 from the germline V gene are MNHEY and SVGAGI. Trimming cost V 5 bases and J 4 bases; bases outside gene matches: 8. The CDR3 DNA reads as TGTGCCAGCAGTCTCAGACAGGGAACGAATCAGCCCCAGCATTTT. It is translated as CASSLRQGTNQPQHF.

The rearrangement uses TRBV10-3 and TRBJ2-2; D might be TRBD2 (6 bases). This CDR3 spans 17 amino acids. Germline V CDR1 and CDR2: ENHRY, SYGVKD. Trimming removed 4 bases at V and 4 bases at J, with 19 bases between. CDR3 nucleotide sequence: TGTGCCATCAGTGGACCCGGGGTGGGGCGGGGCACCGGGGAGCTGTTTTTT. It specifies CAISGPGVGRGTGELFF.